A single sample gave rise to the 24 T cell receptor beta chains below, sequenced in a study of T cell changes during pregnancy in multiple sclerosis. Produced via immunoSEQ multiplex PCR; TCRdb's table is partial and in-frame only. The sample has about 75,000 clones, 89% seen once. The sample in question was peripheral blood, obtained in the first trimester of pregnancy. These receptors came from a female donor in good health, enrolled as a control in a pregnancy study.

The chain has TRBV6-1 and TRBJ1-1; 11 bases map to TRBD1. CDR3 length equals 14 residues. In germline, CDR1 is MNHNS, CDR2 SASEGT. V lost 4 bases to trimming and J lost 5 bases; unmatched junction nucleotides: 3. The CDR3 DNA reads as TGTGCCAGCAGTGCGGGACAGGGGGGAACTGAAGCTTTCTTT. Encoded protein: CASSAGQGGTEAFF.

The chain uses TRBV4-3 and TRBJ1-6; D remains ambiguous. CDR3 length equals 13 residues. Germline V gives CDR1 LGHNA, CDR2 YSLEER. V was trimmed by 7 bases and J by 8 bases, leaving 12 bases between them. CDR3 residues: CASTGEVDSPLHF. CDR3 nucleotides: TGCGCCAGCACCGGGGAGGTTGATTCACCCCTCCACTTT.

The chain carries TRBV19 and TRBJ1-1, with D unresolved. Germline V gene lookup returns CDR1 LNHDA and CDR2 SQIVND (reference sequence). The ends were cut back, 8 bases at V and 0 bases at J, with 13 bases in the middle. The CDR3 runs to 14 residues. The CDR3 loop is CASGETRMNTEAFF. In DNA form, the CDR3 reads TGTGCCAGTGGGGAGACACGGATGAACACTGAAGCTTTCTTT.

The chain employs TRBV19 and TRBJ1-5; maybe TRBD1 (5 bases). With 6 bases removed from V and 0 bases from J, the gap between germline ends came to 12 bases. CDR3 length equals 15 residues. Germline V CDR1 and CDR2: LNHDA, SQIVND (reference sequence). The CDR3 loop reads CASRASGYSNQPQHF. Here the CDR3 DNA reads TGTGCCAGTAGAGCGTCAGGGTATAGCAATCAGCCCCAGCATTTT.

This clone was recorded only once. The chain couples TRBV25-1 to TRBJ2-5; TRBD1 might be the D (6 bases). CDR1 is MGHDK, CDR2 SYGVNS, per germline. Trimming removed 5 bases from V and 4 bases from J, with 11 bases in between. The CDR3 sequence is 13 residues long. The CDR3 DNA reads TGTGCCAGCAGTCACACAGGGTTAGAGACCCAGTACTTC. This gives the protein CASSHTGLETQYF. Variable domain in full (rest from reference TRBV25-1 and TRBJ2-5): EADIYQTPRYLVIGTGKKITLECSQTMGHDKMYWYQQDPGMELHLIHYSYGVNSTEKGDLSSESTVSRIRTEHFPLTLESARPSHTSQYLCASSHTGLETQYFGPGTRLLVL.

This chain connects TRBV7-9 to TRBJ1-5; 7 bases map to TRBD1. The V gene end was trimmed by 1 base and the J gene end by 0 bases; junction bases not matched to a gene: 3. Germline V gene data show CDR1 as SEHNR and CDR2 as FQNEAQ (reference sequence). This CDR3 is 16 amino acids long. Here the CDR3 reads CASSLGAGGSNQPQHF. In DNA form, the CDR3 reads TGTGCCAGCAGCTTAGGGGCAGGGGGTAGCAATCAGCCCCAGCATTTT.

The V call is TRBV5-1, the J call TRBJ1-2; TRBD1 might be the D (5 bases). V gave up 0 bases and J gave up 7 bases, with 16 bases separating them. Germline-derived CDR1 and CDR2 are SGHRS and YFSETQ. CDR3 length equals 15 residues. The CDR3 DNA reads TGCGCCAGCAGCTTGGAGCTAGGGGCCCTTTTTGGCTACACCTTC. Its translation: CASSLELGALFGYTF.

The V call is TRBV28, the J call TRBJ1-2, with D tentatively TRBD1 (5 bases). The CDR3 consists of 12 residues. With 3 bases removed from V and 8 bases from J, the gap between germline ends came to 10 bases. Germline V CDR1 and CDR2: MDHEN, SYDVKM. The CDR3: CASSLVQGGYTF. CDR3 bases: TGTGCCAGCAGTTTGGTCCAGGGAGGCTACACCTTC.

In nucleotides, the CDR3 is TGTGCCAGCAGAATACAGGGCCCGAGTGAAGCTTTCTTT. Protein product: CASRIQGPSEAFF. The chain has TRBV5-4 and TRBJ1-1; a possible D gene is TRBD1 (6 bases). V dropped 5 bases and J dropped 7 bases, with 15 bases sitting between them. The CDR3 has 13 residues. Per germline, CDR1 SGHNT and CDR2 YYREEE (reference sequence).

The sample holds a few counts of this clone. J is TRBJ1-1 and V is TRBV18; D call uncertain. Trimming took off 2 bases at V and 0 bases at J, with 13 bases between the two ends. Germline assignment: CDR1 KGHSH and CDR2 LQKENI. This CDR3 contains 16 residues. CDR3: CASSPLQGGMNTEAFF. The CDR3 bases are TGTGCCAGCTCACCATTACAAGGCGGTATGAACACTGAAGCTTTCTTT.

The rearrangement links TRBV4-3 to TRBJ1-5; weak D call: TRBD1 (6 bases). Germline CDR1 and CDR2: LGHNA and YSLEER. This CDR3 spans 15 amino acids. The V and J ends lost 0 bases and 6 bases respectively, with 12 bases between them. The CDR3 reads CASSQDLTGSQPQHF. Here the CDR3 DNA reads TGCGCCAGCAGCCAAGATCTAACAGGGAGTCAGCCCCAGCATTTT.

J is TRBJ2-7 and V is TRBV7-2; 10 bases align to TRBD2. The germline gives CDR1 SGHTA, CDR2 FQGNSA. The ends lost 2 bases at V and 5 bases at J; junction bases unmatched: 18. This CDR3 spans 19 amino acids. For the CDR3, the DNA is TGTGCCAGCAGCTTATTCGGACCCACTACACTAGCGGGATTGGACGAGCAGTACTTC. This translates into CASSLFGPTTLAGLDEQYF. Supplemented by reference TRBV7-2 and TRBJ2-7, the full variable domain reads GAGVSQSPSNKVTEKGKDVELRCDPISGHTALYWYRQSLGQGLEFLIYFQGNSAPDKSGLPSDRFSAERTGGSVSTLTIQRTQQEDSAVYLCASSLFGPTTLAGLDEQYFGPGTRLTVT.

The V and J genes are TRBV2 and TRBJ2-1, with 8 positions matching TRBD2. CDR3 length: 14 amino acids. CDR1 SNHLY and CDR2 FYNNEI come from the germline V gene. V gave up 11 bases and J gave up 4 bases; unmatched junction bases: 10. The CDR3 coding sequence is TGTGCCCGGGGGGGGGCCTCAAATTACAATGAGCAGTTCTTC. It codes for CARGGASNYNEQFF. Using reference TRBV2 and TRBJ2-1 for the parts outside the CDR3, the full variable domain is EPEVTQTPSHQVTQMGQEVILRCVPISNHLYFYWYRQILGQKVEFLVSFYNNEISEKSEIFDDQFSVERPDGSNFTLKIRSTKLEDSAMYFCARGGASNYNEQFFGPGTRLTVL.

The CDR3 DNA reads TGTGCCAGCAGCTTGGTCGGGGGGCCCAACACTGAAGCTTTCTTT. This translates into CASSLVGGPNTEAFF. This chain connects TRBV5-8 to TRBJ1-1, with D possibly being TRBD1 (6 bases). This CDR3 region has 15 residues. Germline lookup yields CDR1 SGHTS and CDR2 YDEGEE. The germline V and J ends were trimmed by 0 bases and 2 bases, with 11 bases remaining between them.

The rearrangement joins TRBV28 to TRBJ1-1; the match to TRBD1 covers 11 bases. Germline CDR1 is MDHEN and CDR2 is SYDVKM. This CDR3 region has 15 residues. V was clipped by 4 bases and J by 4 bases; unmatched bases: 5. CDR3 coding DNA: TGTGCCAGCAGTTCTCGGGACAGGGGGGGCACTGAAGCTTTCTTT. It codes for CASSSRDRGGTEAFF.

The rearrangement joins TRBV6-5 to TRBJ1-4; 7 nucleotides align to TRBD1. The V segment lost 6 bases and the J segment 8 bases; nucleotides outside the gene matches: 3. The germline V gene encodes CDR1 MNHEY and CDR2 SVGAGI. This CDR3 is 12 amino acids long. The CDR3 protein is CASSHRGEKLFF. The DNA for the CDR3 is TGTGCCAGCAGCCACAGGGGAGAAAAACTGTTTTTT.

The V and J genes are TRBV7-2 and TRBJ2-5; the D gene is possibly TRBD2 (7 bases). CDR1 is SGHTA, CDR2 FQGNSA, per germline. This CDR3 region has 14 residues. Trimming cost V 6 bases and J 5 bases, with 16 bases left between them. The CDR3, as DNA: TGTGCCAGCAGAGAACGGGGGGCGCAGGAGACCCAGTACTTC. It yields the protein CASRERGAQETQYF.

The chain employs TRBV10-3 and TRBJ1-1; TRBD1 matches 8 bases. This CDR3 has 13 amino acids. From germline, CDR1 is ENHRY and CDR2 SYGVKD. The V and J ends lost 6 bases and 4 bases, in that order; junction bases with no gene match: 4. For the CDR3, the DNA is TGTGCCATCAGCTTCCAGGGGGCCACTGAAGCTTTCTTT. It translates to CAISFQGATEAFF.

This clone was seen a handful of times. This chain connects TRBV2 to TRBJ2-7, with unresolved D. V lost 4 bases and J lost 3, with 4 bases in between. CDR3 size: 11 residues. CDR1 SNHLY and CDR2 FYNNEI come from the germline V gene. The chain's CDR3 is CASSALYEQYF. As DNA, the CDR3 is TGTGCCAGCAGTGCCCTCTACGAGCAGTACTTC.

The rearrangement uses TRBV5-1 and TRBJ1-6; 7 nucleotides line up with TRBD1. Trimming removed 1 base from V and 6 bases from J; junction bases left unmatched: 7. The V gene's germline CDR1 is SGHRS and CDR2 YFSETQ. This CDR3 spans 16 amino acids. This CDR3 reads CASSLMSGQPNSPLHF. CDR3 DNA sequence: TGCGCCAGCAGCTTGATGTCGGGACAGCCTAATTCACCCCTCCACTTT.

This clone was observed a single time. The chain uses TRBV7-2 and TRBJ2-3; 10 bases agree with TRBD2. This CDR3 is built from 15 residues. CDR1 is SGHTA, CDR2 FQGNSA, per germline. The V gene end was trimmed by 5 bases and the J gene end by 4 bases; junction bases not matched to a gene: 6. As DNA, the CDR3 is TGTGCCAGCAGCCGGGTACTAGCGGGGCCAGATACGCAGTATTTT. Translating gives CASSRVLAGPDTQYF.

The chain uses TRBV7-6 and TRBJ2-1, with 7 bases fitting TRBD2. This CDR3 spans 13 amino acids. Losses at the gene ends were 0 bases for V and 7 bases for J; bases not matched to a gene: 0. CDR1 is SGHVS and CDR2 is FNYEAQ in the germline V gene. Here the CDR3 reads CASSLAGGNEQFF. Written as DNA, the CDR3 is TGTGCCAGCAGCTTAGCGGGAGGGAATGAGCAGTTCTTC.

The V and J genes are TRBV7-7 and TRBJ2-5; 7 bases are shared with TRBD1. There are 15 residues in the CDR3. The J segment lost 5 bases and the V segment lost 5 bases, leaving 11 bases of the junction unmatched. Germline loops: CDR1 SSHAT, CDR2 FNYEAQ (reference sequence). The CDR3 nucleotides are TGTGCCAGCAGCCTCGGGACAGCTTCTTGGGAGACCCAGTACTTC. Protein sequence: CASSLGTASWETQYF. Filled out from reference TRBV7-7 and TRBJ2-5, the complete variable domain reads GAGVSQSPRYKVTKRGQDVTLRCDPISSHATLYWYQQALGQGPEFLTYFNYEAQPDKSGLPSDRFSAERPEGSISTLTIQRTEQRDSAMYRCASSLGTASWETQYFGPGTRLLVL.

V usage is TRBV19 and J usage is TRBJ1-2; 7 bases are a match to TRBD1. The CDR3 is made up of 15 amino acids. Germline V gene sequence: CDR1 LNHDA, CDR2 SQIVND (reference sequence). After removal of 3 bases from V and 0 bases from J, the junction contained 4 bases not matched to a gene. CDR3 sequence reads: CASSMKGASNYGYTF. In DNA form, the CDR3 reads TGTGCCAGTAGTATGAAGGGGGCCTCTAACTATGGCTACACCTTC.